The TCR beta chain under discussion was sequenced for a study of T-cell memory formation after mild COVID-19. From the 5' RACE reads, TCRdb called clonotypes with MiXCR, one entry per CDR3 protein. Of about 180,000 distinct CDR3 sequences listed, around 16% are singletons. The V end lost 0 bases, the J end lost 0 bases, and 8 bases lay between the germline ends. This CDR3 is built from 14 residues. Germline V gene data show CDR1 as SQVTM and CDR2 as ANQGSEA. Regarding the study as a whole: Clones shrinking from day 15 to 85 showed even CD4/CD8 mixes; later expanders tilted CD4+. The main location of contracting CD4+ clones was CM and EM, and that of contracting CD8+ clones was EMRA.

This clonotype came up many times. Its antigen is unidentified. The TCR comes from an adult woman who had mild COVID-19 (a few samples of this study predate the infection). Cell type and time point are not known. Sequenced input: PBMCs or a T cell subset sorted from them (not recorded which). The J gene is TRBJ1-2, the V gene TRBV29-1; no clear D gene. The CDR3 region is CSVEDGRANYGYTF. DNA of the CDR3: TGCAGCGTTGAAGATGGGCGAGCTAACTATGGCTACACCTTC.